This T cell receptor (beta chain) was sequenced during a study of T cells after yellow fever vaccination. At the level of the study: The SMART-Seq v4 Ultra Low Input method served to prepare the low-cell-number fractions.

The germline V and J ends were trimmed by 10 bases and 0 bases, with 16 bases remaining between them. The CDR3 runs 15 residues. Study-wide results and limits: Secondary responses were weaker yet peaked faster, day 5 versus 15. A large majority of primary-vaccination clones showed up again after the booster (around 96% CD4, 88% CD8). Abundant clonotypes from the bulk population could have been carried over as contaminants into FACS-sorted repertoires.

The table lists this clonotype with a few counts. What it recognizes is unknown. TCRdb independently ran MiXCR on the 5' RACE reads; one entry per CDR3 protein. This table has approximately 250,000 distinct CDR3 sequences, about 7% appearing once. The V and J genes are TRBV23-1 and TRBJ2-4; tentatively, D is TRBD2 (7 bases). TRBV23-1 is placed among ORFs of uncertain function. This receptor was obtained from a young man who received the YFV17D yellow fever vaccine. The sample in question was CD4+ T cells sorted from PBMCs, obtained on the day of the yellow fever booster vaccination. The CDR3 bases are TGCGCCATCCTACACGGGGGGCTAGCCAAAAACATTCAGTACTTC. Amino acids: CAILHGGLAKNIQYF.